This record concerns one T cell receptor (beta chain) sequence. Its target is unknown. With 5 bases removed from V and 2 bases from J, the gap between germline ends came to 12 bases. The germline V gene encodes CDR1 SGDLS and CDR2 YYNGEE. There are 14 residues in the CDR3. Assay used: immunoSEQ multiplex PCR; TCRdb lists only in-frame clones, some missing. Among over 45,000 clones, roughly 54% were seen once, and the ten largest hold 20% to 30%. With cryopreserved PBMCs as the source, about 2.2 micrograms of genomic DNA went to TCR beta libraries. This record belongs to a study of cytotoxic CD8 clonotypes in ibrutinib-treated CLL. Study-level findings and limits: Pretreatment clonality was elevated relative to age-matched healthy donors and paralleled circulating CD8+ T-cell counts. A rise in clonality was seen at ibrutinib response, and a fall back toward baseline was seen at progression.

The sequence came from a human donor with chronic lymphocytic leukemia. The rearrangement joins TRBV9 to TRBJ2-3; D perhaps matches TRBD2 (5 bases). Sequenced material: PBMCs, taken at disease progression, from a patient treated with ibrutinib. The CDR3 region has the DNA TGTGCCAGCAGAAAGGGCGGGTACACAGATACGCAGTATTTT. This translates into CASRKGGYTDTQYF.